The subject of this entry is one TCR beta chain. The antigen is undetermined. The data stem from a study of a mutant IDH1 vaccine in newly diagnosed glioma. Background on the study: Vaccination began 4-6 weeks post radiotherapy alone, or with temozolomide cycles.

Data came from immunoSEQ multiplex PCR; TCRdb stores just in-frame clones and leaves some out. The profile shows fewer than 90,000 clones, about four fifths of them singletons. Trimming took off 1 base at V and 1 base at J, with 8 bases between the two ends. This CDR3 is built from 14 residues. The V gene's germline CDR1 is SGHRS and CDR2 YFSETQ. Notes on the study in general: Top-clonotype changes in peripheral T cells seemed unrelated to pseudoprogression.

Time point defined: week 35, safety follow-up. The study gave 300 ug of mutant IDH1 20-mer peptide per vaccine dose, with topical imiquimod. During weeks 1, 3, 5, 7, 11, 15, 19 and 23, patients received eight vaccinations. The source is a man between 18 and 29 years old with glioma. Sample: PBMCs, taken from a glioma patient whose treatment included an IDH1 peptide vaccine. This rearrangement joins TRBV5-1 to TRBJ2-5, with D hard to call. The CDR3 here is CASSLMAAQETQYF. CDR3 bases: TGCGCCAGCAGCTTGATGGCAGCCCAAGAGACCCAGTACTTC.